These T cell receptor beta chains were read from a single sample in a study of blood T cells in healthy people across ages. One entry per CDR3 protein, called by TCRdb with MiXCR from the 5' RACE reads. The sample yields over 1,200,000 distinct CDR3 sequences, almost 60% seen once. The sample consisted of blood. Receptors were obtained from a man aged 18 to 30 in good health. The CDR3 runs from the conserved cysteine through the conserved F or W. D genes are given only for firm matches.

V: TRBV5-6
D: NA
CDR3: CASSLDGQYSMNTEAFF

V: TRBV5-6
D: NA
CDR3: CASSVVGPPYEQYF

V: TRBV25-1
D: NA
CDR3: CASSTPPAFEAFF

V: TRBV5-1
D: NA
CDR3: CANLASSNEQFF

V: TRBV10-3
D: NA
CDR3: CAISESLGEQFF

V: TRBV9
D: TRBD1
CDR3: CASSVAPGQGAEAFF

V: TRBV27
D: NA
CDR3: CASSPTWLGQLNQPQHF

V: TRBV6-2/TRBV6-3
D: TRBD2
CDR3: CASSEGPPGGSHNEQFF

V: TRBV11-2
D: TRBD2
CDR3: CASSLGRGGRDTQYF

V: TRBV20-1
D: TRBD2
CDR3: CSASPRGLNYNEQFF

V: TRBV7-2
D: TRBD2
CDR3: CASSFPSGYNEQYF

V: TRBV5-1
D: TRBD1
CDR3: CASSLAPGQPYEQYF

V: TRBV6-5
D: NA
CDR3: CASSYSGDINYGYTF

V: TRBV7-2
D: TRBD2
CDR3: CASSLLKTSGRSEETQYF

V: TRBV6-2/TRBV6-3
D: NA
CDR3: CASSYPQQETQYF

V: TRBV7-8
D: NA
CDR3: CASSLKVGGAAYEQYF

V: TRBV6-5
D: TRBD1
CDR3: CASSYAGTGIPYEQCF

V: TRBV27
D: NA
CDR3: CASSLKGLGSYEQYF

V: TRBV20-1
D: TRBD1
CDR3: CSARPRDREYEQYF

V: TRBV2
D: NA
CDR3: CASSISGLSYNEQFF

V: TRBV5-1
D: NA
CDR3: CASSLRIRFAYNEQFF

V: TRBV4-3
D: NA
CDR3: CASSQEFTEAQQYF

V: TRBV9
D: NA
CDR3: CASSVDAHPGANVLTF

V: TRBV6-5
D: TRBD1
CDR3: CASSYTVPGGNYGYTF

V: TRBV2
D: NA
CDR3: CASSDPLAGNIQYF

V: TRBV29-1
D: NA
CDR3: CSVETGVVSAEAFF

V: TRBV4-3
D: NA
CDR3: CASSQDTGPTETQYF

V: TRBV7-9
D: NA
CDR3: CASSQAGGAGYGYTF

V: TRBV6-4
D: NA
CDR3: CARGRRGMINEQFF

V: TRBV3-1
D: NA
CDR3: CASSQDPGTLPINEQFF

V: TRBV10-3
D: TRBD1
CDR3: CAISGTGWVNTEAFF

V: TRBV5-6
D: NA
CDR3: CASSSQRTEEFF

V: TRBV6-5
D: TRBD2
CDR3: CASSYSLMAGGPDTQYF

V: TRBV12-5
D: TRBD2
CDR3: CASGPTSGRGQSYNEQFF

V: TRBV6-5
D: NA
CDR3: CASSYGTPVNNEQFF

V: TRBV27
D: NA
CDR3: CASSLGPGLSTEAFF

V: TRBV10-3
D: TRBD1
CDR3: CAISDWDRGFSDTQYF

V: TRBV6-1
D: NA
CDR3: CASRRGYQETQYF

V: TRBV4-1
D: NA
CDR3: CASSQDVDGGHTQETQYF

V: TRBV29-1
D: TRBD2
CDR3: CSVDGTSGGPYNEQFF

V: TRBV7-2
D: TRBD1
CDR3: CASSLDRGSEKLFF

V: TRBV3-1
D: NA
CDR3: CASSQGPSGAANYGYTF

V: TRBV7-8
D: NA
CDR3: CASSARGETQYF

V: TRBV28
D: NA
CDR3: CARSSYREFKGTSTDTQYF

V: TRBV27
D: TRBD2
CDR3: CASSLPTSFYNEQFF

V: TRBV25-1
D: TRBD2
CDR3: CASSDQSGRAGEQYF

V: TRBV20-1
D: TRBD2
CDR3: CSALLAGDTQYF

V: TRBV5-1
D: NA
CDR3: CASGFGGTGETQYF

V: TRBV7-9
D: TRBD1
CDR3: CASSPTQGALSYEQYF

V: TRBV27
D: TRBD1
CDR3: CASSLTRGHYGYTF